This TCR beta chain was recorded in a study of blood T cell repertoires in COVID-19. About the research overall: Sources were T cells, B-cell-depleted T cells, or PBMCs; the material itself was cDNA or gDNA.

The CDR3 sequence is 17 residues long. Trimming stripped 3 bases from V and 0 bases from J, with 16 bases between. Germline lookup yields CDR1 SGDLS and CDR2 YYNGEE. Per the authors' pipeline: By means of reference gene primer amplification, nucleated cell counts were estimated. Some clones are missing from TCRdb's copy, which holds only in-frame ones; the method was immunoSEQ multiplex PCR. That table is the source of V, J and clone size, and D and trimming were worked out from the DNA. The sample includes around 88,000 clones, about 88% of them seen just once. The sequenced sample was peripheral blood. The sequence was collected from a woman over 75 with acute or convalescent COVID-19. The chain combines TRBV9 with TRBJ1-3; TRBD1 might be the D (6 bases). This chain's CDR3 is CASSARDRTPSGNTIYF. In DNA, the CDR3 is TGTGCCAGCAGCGCCCGTGACAGGACTCCCTCTGGAAACACCATATATTTT.